These 14 T cell receptor beta chains were all obtained from the same sample, sequenced in a study of cytomegalovirus exposure and HLA in healthy donors. The PCR used 60 Vbeta and 13 Jbeta primers. The repertoire was sequenced with immunoSEQ multiplex PCR; TCRdb's copy has only in-frame clones and lacks some. The table shows fewer than 150,000 clones, with under 80% occurring only once. Sequences were obtained from PBMCs. The source of these receptors is a man aged 60 to 75 in good health and CMV-seropositive.

CDR3 protein: CASSLARGYEQYF. As DNA, the CDR3 is TGTGCCAGCAGCTTGGCCAGGGGCTACGAGCAGTACTTC. This chain uses TRBV5-5 with TRBJ2-7; maybe TRBD1 (6 bases). CDR3 length: 13 amino acids. Trimming left V 0 bases short and J 3 bases short, with 7 bases between. Per the germline V gene, CDR1 is SGHKS and CDR2 is YYEKEE (reference sequence).

The rearrangement joins TRBV7-8 to TRBJ2-5; D might be TRBD2 (5 bases). The V gene's germline CDR1 is SGHVS and CDR2 FQNEAQ. The CDR3 runs 13 residues. V was cut by 3 bases and J by 11 bases, with 16 bases left in between. CDR3 sequence reads: CASSLNPGDGQYF. DNA for the CDR3: TGTGCCAGCAGCTTGAACCCCGGGGATGGGCAGTACTTC.

This clone was seen just once. This chain links TRBV11-1 with TRBJ2-1, with D tentatively TRBD2 (7 bases). V lost 10 bases to trimming and J lost 10 bases, with 20 bases between them. The CDR3 runs 13 residues. Germline lookup yields CDR1 SGHAT and CDR2 FQDESV (reference sequence). The CDR3: CATPLGGAREQFF. Written as DNA, the CDR3 is TGTGCCACCCCCCTGGGGGGGGCACGGGAGCAGTTCTTC.

This chain links TRBV12-5 with TRBJ2-7; the match to TRBD1 covers 11 bases. With 2 bases clipped from V and 3 bases from J, the junction kept 3 bases outside the gene matches. Germline V gives CDR1 LGHNT, CDR2 FRNRAP. CDR3 length equals 15 residues. The CDR3 is CASGLSGQGDYEQYF. The CDR3 bases are TGTGCTAGTGGTTTGTCGGGACAGGGGGACTACGAGCAGTACTTC.

This chain uses TRBV5-1 with TRBJ2-3, with 8 bases matching TRBD2. The germline gives CDR1 SGHRS, CDR2 YFSETQ. This CDR3 region has 14 residues. With 7 bases clipped from V and 2 bases from J, the junction kept 6 bases outside the gene matches. As DNA, the CDR3 is TGCGCCAGCCAACGGGGGGGGTTCACAGATACGCAGTATTTT. The encoded protein is CASQRGGFTDTQYF.

A remark on this clone: Relative to the germline gene, one junction end is altered; a read error may explain this. The rearrangement joins TRBV7-9 to TRBJ2-7; 10 bases align to TRBD1. The length of the CDR3 is 15 residues. Per germline, CDR1 SEHNR and CDR2 FQNEAQ (reference sequence). Written as DNA, the CDR3 is TGTTCCAGCAGCTTAGTTGGGACAGGGGCCTACGAGCAGTACTTC. This sequence encodes CSSSLVGTGAYEQYF.

A remark on this clone: One end of the junction varies from germline; a read error may be responsible. The chain is built from TRBV2 and TRBJ1-3, with 7 bases matching TRBD1. This CDR3 has 12 residues. Looked up from germline, CDR1 is SNHLY and CDR2 is FYNNEI. CDR3 sequence: CASSRQGSTIYF. The CDR3 coding sequence is TGTGCCAGCAGTAGACAGGGAAGCACCATATATTTT.

The chain links TRBV19 to TRBJ2-1; D is possibly TRBD1 (5 bases). The CDR3 contains 12 residues. V shed 3 bases and J shed 9 bases, with 9 bases lying between them. Germline assignment: CDR1 LNHDA and CDR2 SQIVND (reference sequence). CDR3 sequence reads: CASSMSGREQFF. For the CDR3, the DNA is TGTGCCAGTAGTATGTCAGGGCGTGAGCAGTTCTTC.

This clone showed up just a few times. V and J are TRBV19 and TRBJ1-2; a possible D gene is TRBD1 (5 bases). Looked up from germline, CDR1 is LNHDA and CDR2 is SQIVND (reference sequence). This CDR3 is built from 15 residues. V was clipped by 3 bases and J by 0 bases, with 11 bases between them. The CDR3 DNA sequence: TGTGCCAGTAGTATTCAGGGTGCCCCTAACTATGGCTACACCTTC. It is translated as CASSIQGAPNYGYTF.

The rearrangement uses TRBV5-1 and TRBJ1-2; no clear D. CDR3 length: 15 residues. Between the trimmed V and J ends, which lost 0 bases and 4 bases, there was a span of 13 bases. Per germline, CDR1 SGHRS and CDR2 YFSETQ. This CDR3 reads CASSLEGGPPYGYTF. The CDR3 DNA sequence: TGCGCCAGCAGCTTGGAAGGAGGACCGCCCTATGGCTACACCTTC.

This clone occurred once. The rearrangement joins TRBV21-1 to TRBJ1-2; whether TRBD1, the table's D call, matches the DNA was not checked. TRBV21-1 is tagged as a pseudogene. The CDR3 runs 16 residues. In DNA, the CDR3 is TGTGCCAGCAGACCCAGCGGACAGACCCCTAACTATGGCTACACCTTC. It yields the protein CASRPSGQTPNYGYTF.

V usage is TRBV19 and J usage is TRBJ1-1; TRBD1 agrees at 8 bases. J gave up 4 bases and V 5 bases, and 12 bases lay outside the gene matches. CDR3 length: 16 amino acids. Looked up from germline, CDR1 is LNHDA and CDR2 is SQIVND (reference sequence). CDR3 DNA sequence: TGTGCCAGTAGTCGTTCGTGGACAGGGAGAACCACTGAAGCTTTCTTT. This gives the protein CASSRSWTGRTTEAFF.

The chain couples TRBV7-2 to TRBJ2-5; 9 nucleotides match TRBD2. The germline CDR1 and CDR2 sequences are SGHTA and FQGNSA. The CDR3 is made up of 13 amino acids. Germline trimming cut 4 bases from V and 6 bases from J; bases unmatched to any gene: 3. CDR3 in DNA: TGTGCCAGCAGCTGGGGACTAGCTCAGACCCAGTACTTC. This translates into CASSWGLAQTQYF.

The rearrangement links TRBV4-2 to TRBJ2-1, with no clear D. The CDR3 length is 12 residues. The germline V gene encodes CDR1 LGHNA and CDR2 YNFKEQ. Trimming cost V 0 bases and J 9 bases, with 6 bases left between them. CDR3 sequence reads: CASSQDSGEQFF. DNA of the CDR3: TGTGCCAGCAGCCAAGATTCGGGTGAGCAGTTCTTC.